These T cell receptor beta chains were read from a single sample in a study of T cell changes during pregnancy in multiple sclerosis. TCRdb's copy holds only in-frame clones and misses some; the assay was immunoSEQ multiplex PCR. The table has about 22,000 clones, approximately 93% seen once. The starting material was CD4+ T cells from peripheral blood mononuclear cells, obtained after pregnancy. The receptors derive from a female donor in good health, enrolled as a control in a pregnancy study. The CDR3 runs from the conserved cysteine through the conserved F or W. D genes are given only for firm matches. The size of a clone is reported for some rows only, either as once, few or many, or as a class for expanded clones.

size: .; V: TRBV5-4; D: TRBD1; J: TRBJ2-3; CDR3: CASSRQGAIDTQYF; DNA: TGTGCCAGCAGCCGGCAGGGGGCAATAGATACGCAGTATTTT
size: .; V: TRBV7-9; D: TRBD2; J: TRBJ2-1; CDR3: CASSLAIAGHGNEQFF; DNA: TGTGCCAGCAGCTTAGCGATAGCGGGACATGGCAATGAGCAGTTCTTC
size: .; V: TRBV7-3; D: TRBD2; J: TRBJ2-3; CDR3: CASSLGASGGSTDTQYF; DNA: TGTGCCAGCAGCTTAGGGGCCAGCGGGGGGAGCACAGATACGCAGTATTTT
size: once; V: TRBV27; D: TRBD1; J: TRBJ1-5; CDR3: CASRSRDRAHQPQHF; DNA: TGTGCCAGCAGGTCCCGGGACAGGGCCCATCAGCCCCAGCATTTT
size: .; V: TRBV5-1; D: TRBD1; J: TRBJ1-2; CDR3: CASSSRTGALYGYTF; DNA: TGCGCCAGCAGCTCGAGGACAGGGGCCCTCTATGGCTACACCTTC
size: .; V: TRBV7-9; D: .; J: TRBJ2-6; CDR3: CASGARSGANVLTF; DNA: TGTGCCAGCGGGGCCAGGTCTGGGGCCAACGTCCTGACTTTC
size: few; V: TRBV5-4; D: .; J: TRBJ2-5; CDR3: CASSFGGASLETQYF; DNA: TGTGCCAGCAGCTTTGGAGGGGCCTCGTTAGAGACCCAGTACTTC
size: .; V: TRBV21-1; D: .; J: TRBJ2-1; CDR3: CASSKRRRGRWSSYNEQFF; DNA: TGTGCCAGCAGCAAAAGGCGCCGCGGGCGATGGAGCTCCTACAATGAGCAGTTCTTC
size: .; V: TRBV11-2; D: .; J: TRBJ2-1; CDR3: CASSLQQGYSYNEQFF; DNA: TGTGCCAGCAGCTTACAACAGGGTTACTCCTACAATGAGCAGTTCTTC
size: .; V: TRBV6-1; D: TRBD2; J: TRBJ2-2; CDR3: CASMRGAVGGGELFF; DNA: TGTGCCAGCATGCGGGGGGCGGTTGGTGGCGGGGAGCTGTTTTTT
size: .; V: TRBV7-9; D: .; J: TRBJ1-1; CDR3: CASSLGGVNTEAFF; DNA: TGTGCCAGCAGCTTAGGGGGGGTTAACACTGAAGCTTTCTTT
size: once; V: TRBV7-8; D: .; J: TRBJ1-5; CDR3: CASSERRFHSNQPQHF; DNA: TGTGCCAGCAGCGAAAGGAGATTTCATAGCAATCAGCCCCAGCATTTT
size: .; V: TRBV9; D: .; J: TRBJ2-2; CDR3: CASSVGSRSPGELFF; DNA: TGTGCCAGCAGCGTAGGCTCTAGATCTCCCGGGGAGCTGTTTTTT
size: .; V: TRBV12-5; D: .; J: TRBJ1-4; CDR3: CASGLDSTLGLFF; DNA: TGTGCTAGTGGTTTGGACAGTACCCTCGGTTTGTTTTTT
size: once; V: TRBV5-1; D: .; J: TRBJ2-1; CDR3: CASSVTGLSYNEQFF; DNA: TGCGCCAGCAGCGTGACTGGTCTTTCCTACAATGAGCAGTTCTTC
size: .; V: TRBV6-5; D: .; J: TRBJ2-3; CDR3: CASSPNPSNRLPQYF; DNA: TGTGCCAGCAGTCCTAACCCTTCCAACAGGTTGCCCCAGTATTTT
size: .; V: TRBV6-1; D: .; J: TRBJ1-4; CDR3: CASSEHYVTAELFF; DNA: TGTGCCAGCAGTGAACACTACGTTACTGCGGAACTGTTTTTT
size: .; V: TRBV5-8; D: .; J: TRBJ1-2; CDR3: CASSLEAGNYGYTF; DNA: TGTGCCAGCAGCTTGGAGGCGGGGAACTATGGCTACACCTTC
size: few; V: TRBV7-8; D: TRBD2; J: TRBJ2-5; CDR3: CASSLALAGGAGETQYF; DNA: TGTGCCAGCAGCTTAGCACTAGCGGGGGGGGCAGGGGAGACCCAGTACTTC
size: .; V: TRBV9; D: TRBD1; J: TRBJ1-2; CDR3: CASSVDGTGVAGYGYTF; DNA: TGTGCCAGCAGCGTAGACGGGACAGGGGTTGCTGGCTATGGCTACACCTTC
size: .; V: TRBV11-2; D: TRBD1; J: TRBJ2-5; CDR3: CASSLGQGAKTQYF; DNA: TGTGCCAGCAGCCTCGGACAGGGGGCAAAGACCCAGTACTTC
size: .; V: TRBV18; D: .; J: TRBJ2-1; CDR3: CASSPTRTEQFF; DNA: TGTGCCAGCTCACCGACTAGAACCGAGCAGTTCTTC
size: few; V: TRBV2; D: TRBD2; J: TRBJ2-3; CDR3: CASSVQRGPTDTQYF; DNA: TGTGCCAGCAGTGTTCAGCGGGGGCCCACAGATACGCAGTATTTT
size: .; V: TRBV18; D: TRBD2; J: TRBJ2-1; CDR3: CASSPPGLAAHNEQFF; DNA: TGTGCCAGCTCACCTCCGGGACTAGCGGCCCACAATGAGCAGTTCTTC
size: .; V: TRBV5-1; D: .; J: TRBJ2-1; CDR3: CASSDTGNNEQFF; DNA: TGCGCCAGCAGCGATACAGGGAACAATGAGCAGTTCTTC
size: .; V: TRBV19; D: TRBD2; J: TRBJ2-3; CDR3: CASRTSGSRLTDTQYF; DNA: TGTGCCAGTCGGACTAGCGGGAGCAGACTCACAGATACGCAGTATTTT
size: .; V: TRBV14; D: TRBD2; J: TRBJ2-1; CDR3: CASSPLTSGGANEQFF; DNA: TGTGCCAGCAGCCCCTTGACTAGCGGGGGGGCCAATGAGCAGTTCTTC